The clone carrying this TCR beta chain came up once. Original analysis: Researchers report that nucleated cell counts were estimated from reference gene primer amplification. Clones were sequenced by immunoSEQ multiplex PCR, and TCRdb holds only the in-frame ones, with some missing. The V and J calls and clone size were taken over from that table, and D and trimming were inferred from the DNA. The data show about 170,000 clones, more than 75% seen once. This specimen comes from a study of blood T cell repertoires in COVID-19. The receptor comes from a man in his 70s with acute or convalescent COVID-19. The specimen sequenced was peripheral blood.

CDR3 amino acids: CASSRGSGPYNEQFF. The CDR3, as DNA: TGTGCCAGCTCGCGGGGGAGCGGACCCTACAATGAGCAGTTCTTC. The V gene is TRBV27, the J gene TRBJ2-1, with TRBD2 identical over 7 bases. The J segment lost 2 bases and the V segment lost 8 bases, leaving 9 bases of the junction unmatched. CDR1 is MNHEY and CDR2 is SMNVEV in the germline V gene (reference sequence). This CDR3 region has 15 residues.